The 9 T cell receptor beta chains listed next were all sequenced from one sample in a study of cytomegalovirus exposure and HLA in healthy donors. Both 60 Vbeta primers and 13 Jbeta primers went into the PCR. Sequenced by immunoSEQ multiplex PCR; TCRdb stores in-frame clones only, minus some. The sample is made up of about 160,000 clones, and the top ten hold 1% to 1.5% of it. The sequenced sample consisted of PBMCs. These receptors came from a woman in her sixties in good health and CMV-seronegative.

The V and J genes are TRBV4-1 and TRBJ1-1, with D tentatively TRBD1 (5 bases). The CDR3 sequence is 16 residues long. From germline, CDR1 is MGHRA and CDR2 YSYEKL. Trimming removed 6 bases at V and 1 base at J, with 18 bases between. The CDR3 reads CASRPPSGQANTEAFF. CDR3 coding DNA: TGCGCCAGCAGACCCCCTTCTGGACAAGCGAACACTGAAGCTTTCTTT.

CDR3 DNA sequence: TGTGCCAGCAGCTTGGGGCAGGGGAAACAGCCCCAGCATTTT. Encoded protein: CASSLGQGKQPQHF. V and J are TRBV5-6 and TRBJ1-5; D is possibly TRBD1 (6 bases). CDR1 SGHDT and CDR2 YYEEEE come from the germline V gene. CDR3 size: 14 residues. The V end lost 0 bases, the J end lost 7 bases, and 11 bases lay between the germline ends.

The chain is built from TRBV7-2 and TRBJ1-2; D is undetermined. Germline V CDR1 and CDR2: SGHTA, FQGNSA. The ends were cut back, 5 bases at V and 4 bases at J, with 14 bases in the middle. CDR3 length: 14 residues. The CDR3 coding sequence is TGTGCCAGCAGCCCAGGAGGGCCCCGCTATGGCTACACCTTC. Translated, it gives CASSPGGPRYGYTF.

V and J are TRBV5-5 and TRBJ2-7, with 7 positions matching TRBD2. The CDR3 runs to 16 residues. J was trimmed by 1 base and V by 0 bases; bases with no gene match: 7. The germline gives CDR1 SGHKS, CDR2 YYEKEE (reference sequence). The CDR3 protein is CASSLEGREWSYEQYF. CDR3 sequence (DNA): TGTGCCAGCAGCTTGGAGGGGCGGGAGTGGTCCTACGAGCAGTACTTC.

The chain carries TRBV28 and TRBJ1-5; D possibly corresponds to TRBD1 (6 bases). CDR1 is MDHEN, CDR2 SYDVKM, per germline. The length of the CDR3 is 13 residues. Trimming removed 7 bases from V and 6 bases from J, with 13 bases in between. CDR3 coding DNA: TGTGCCAGCAACACAGGGACCCGTCAGCCCCAGCATTTT. It codes for CASNTGTRQPQHF.

This chain connects TRBV5-1 to TRBJ2-1, with 8 bases that match TRBD2. Germline trimming cut 7 bases from V and 4 bases from J; bases unmatched to any gene: 10. Germline assignment: CDR1 SGHRS and CDR2 YFSETQ. The CDR3 is made up of 15 amino acids. CDR3 nucleotides: TGCGCCAGCCGGTCTCGTAGCGGGGATTACAATGAGCAGTTCTTC. It is translated as CASRSRSGDYNEQFF.

The chain links TRBV29-1 to TRBJ2-3; 9 bases are a match to TRBD2. The CDR3 runs 15 residues. J lost 4 bases, V lost 4 bases, and 9 bases had no gene match. Germline CDR1 SQVTM, CDR2 ANQGSEA. The CDR3 coding sequence is TGCAGCGTTGCAGCCCAAGCGGGGGGTGCAGATACGCAGTATTTT. Its protein product is CSVAAQAGGADTQYF.

CDR3 protein: CASSTRTFGGQPQHF. The CDR3 nucleotides are TGTGCCAGCAGTACTCGGACATTTGGTGGTCAGCCCCAGCATTTT. The genes are TRBV2 and TRBJ1-5, with D tentatively TRBD1 (5 bases). V gave up 5 bases and J gave up 6 bases, with 17 bases separating them. CDR1 SNHLY and CDR2 FYNNEI come from the germline V gene. This CDR3 region has 15 residues.

The rearrangement links TRBV29-1 to TRBJ1-2; D unresolved. V shed 7 bases and J shed 5 bases, with 20 bases lying between them. Per the germline V gene, CDR1 is SQVTM and CDR2 is ANQGSEA. The CDR3 spans 14 residues. The CDR3 DNA reads as TGCAGCGCAACTGCTTGGACCCGGGAGTATGGCTACACCTTC. As protein: CSATAWTREYGYTF.